Listed here are 25 T cell receptor beta chains from one sample, sequenced in a study of T cell repertoires in cytomegalovirus infection. TCRdb re-called the reads with MiXCR, one entry per CDR3 protein. The sample has about 500,000 distinct CDR3 sequences; around a third are singletons. No antigen has been identified for these receptors. Sequenced here: cultured PBMCs, sampled from culture after CMV antigen stimulation. These receptor sequences come from a human donor in good health (CMV status not recorded). Some clones in this sample may be carry-over from other donors' samples.

This clonotype showed up just a few times. The rearrangement joins TRBV27 to TRBJ2-3; no clear D. The CDR3 spans 16 residues. CDR1 MNHEY and CDR2 SMNVEV come from the germline V gene (reference sequence). V lost 1 base to trimming and J lost 2 bases, with 13 bases between them. The CDR3 reads CASSLYDPTYTDTQYF. CDR3 in DNA: TGTGCCAGCAGTTTATACGACCCGACTTACACAGATACGCAGTATTTT.

Ten or more counts support this clonotype. The chain uses TRBV7-2 and TRBJ2-1; D remains ambiguous. The CDR3 consists of 12 residues. The V end was cut by 5 bases, the J end by 6 bases, with 8 bases between. The V gene's germline CDR1 is SGHTA and CDR2 FQGNSA. The DNA of the CDR3 is TGTGCCAGCAGCCAAGTCGGCAATGAGCAGTTCTTC. Protein sequence: CASSQVGNEQFF.

This clonotype was recorded at least ten times. The gene calls are TRBV7-3 and TRBJ2-2; 8 bases agree with TRBD1. The trim removed 5 bases at V and 7 bases at J, leaving 6 bases unmatched. This CDR3 has 14 residues. Germline values: CDR1 SGHTA, CDR2 FQGTGA. The CDR3 reads CASSPDRAGGELFF. The CDR3 DNA is TGTGCCAGCAGCCCGGACAGGGCTGGCGGGGAGCTGTTTTTT.

The chain links TRBV7-2 to TRBJ2-3, with TRBD2 identical over 15 bases. Germline V gene sequence: CDR1 SGHTA, CDR2 FQGNSA. V trimming: 5 bases; J trimming: 12 bases; junction bases outside the gene matches: 21. The CDR3 contains 19 residues. This CDR3 is CASSPWVGLAGGGTETQYF. CDR3 in DNA: TGTGCCAGCAGCCCTTGGGTCGGACTAGCGGGAGGGGGCACAGAGACCCAGTATTTT.

The chain couples TRBV4-3 to TRBJ2-1, with TRBD2 as a possible D gene (5 bases). V gave up 1 base and J gave up 2 bases, with 9 bases separating them. Germline loops: CDR1 LGHNA, CDR2 YSLEER. This CDR3 has 15 amino acids. CDR3 amino acids: CASSQVGSAYNEQFF. The CDR3 region has the DNA TGCGCCAGCAGCCAAGTGGGTAGCGCCTACAATGAGCAGTTCTTC.

This clonotype was recorded a few times. This chain links TRBV28 with TRBJ2-3; no clear D. The CDR3 has 15 residues. The V end lost 3 bases, the J end lost 7 bases, and 17 bases lay between the germline ends. The germline V gene has CDR1 MDHEN and CDR2 SYDVKM. Here the CDR3 reads CASSLGPTDHHTQYF. CDR3 sequence (DNA): TGTGCCAGCAGTTTGGGTCCTACGGACCACCATACGCAGTATTTT.

This clonotype was counted a few times. CDR3 region: CASSYTPGRSTDTQYF. CDR3 nucleotide sequence: TGTGCCAGCAGCTACACTCCGGGGCGAAGCACAGATACGCAGTATTTT. The chain links TRBV7-2 to TRBJ2-3; D might be TRBD1 or TRBD2, each matching 5 bases. The CDR3 consists of 16 residues. The V end lost 4 bases, the J end lost 0 bases, and 14 bases lay between the germline ends. The V gene's germline CDR1 is SGHTA and CDR2 FQGNSA.

This clonotype was counted ten times or more. The chain is built from TRBV7-2 and TRBJ2-7, with unresolved D. V lost 0 bases to trimming and J lost 2 bases, with 11 bases between them. This CDR3 spans 15 amino acids. The germline V gene encodes CDR1 SGHTA and CDR2 FQGNSA. Here the CDR3 reads CASSLAITGPYEQYV. The CDR3, as DNA: TGTGCCAGCAGCTTAGCGATCACCGGGCCCTACGAGCAGTACGTC.

This chain connects TRBV7-2 to TRBJ1-5; D gene ambiguous. Germline-derived CDR1 and CDR2 are SGHTA and FQGNSA. This CDR3 comprises 16 residues. The V and J ends lost 5 bases and 4 bases respectively, with 18 bases between them. CDR3 residues: CASSGTGPGWNQPQHF. The CDR3 nucleotides are TGTGCCAGCAGCGGTACGGGCCCCGGGTGGAATCAGCCCCAGCATTTT.

This clonotype was detected a few times. V usage is TRBV20-1 and J usage is TRBJ2-3, with 8 bases that match TRBD2. The CDR3 has 14 amino acids. Looked up from germline, CDR1 is DFQATT and CDR2 is SNEGSKA (reference sequence). The trim removed 2 bases at V and 6 bases at J, leaving 7 bases unmatched. DNA of the CDR3: TGCAGTGCTAGAAAAAGCGGGAGCGGGGATACGCAGTATTTT. Protein product: CSARKSGSGDTQYF.

The rearrangement uses TRBV27 and TRBJ2-3, with D unclear. The length of the CDR3 is 13 residues. Germline CDR1 and CDR2: MNHEY and SMNVEV (reference sequence). The V end lost 6 bases, the J end lost 0 bases, and 7 bases lay between the germline ends. The CDR3 DNA is TGTGCCAGCAGGCTCGGGAGCACAGATACGCAGTATTTT. Its protein is CASRLGSTDTQYF.

This clonotype has ten or more counts. The rearrangement uses TRBV7-2 and TRBJ2-5, with 7 bases fitting TRBD2. Germline assignment: CDR1 SGHTA and CDR2 FQGNSA. There are 13 residues in the CDR3. The trim removed 3 bases at V and 5 bases at J, leaving 3 bases unmatched. This CDR3 reads CASSLGGKETQYF. The DNA of the CDR3 is TGTGCCAGCAGCTTGGGAGGGAAGGAGACCCAGTACTTC.

This clonotype was detected a few times. The rearrangement links TRBV5-6 to TRBJ2-5; 11 bases agree with TRBD2. V dropped 6 bases and J dropped 5; count of bases not matched to a gene: 6. This CDR3 is 14 amino acids long. Germline V gene data show CDR1 as SGHDT and CDR2 as YYEEEE. The CDR3 DNA reads TGTGCCAGCATCCCGGGACTAGCGGCGGAGACCCAGTACTTC. As protein: CASIPGLAAETQYF.

The sample holds a few counts of this clonotype. The rearrangement uses TRBV4-2 and TRBJ2-1; 12 bases agree with TRBD2. Germline values: CDR1 LGHNA, CDR2 YNFKEQ. CDR3 length equals 16 residues. V lost 4 bases and J lost 4; bases outside the gene matches: 5. In DNA form, the CDR3 reads TGTGCCAGCAGCCGCAGGACTAGCGGGAATTACAATGAGCAGTTCTTC. The encoded protein is CASSRRTSGNYNEQFF.

This clonotype was counted only a few times. The V and J genes are TRBV5-4 and TRBJ1-2; tentatively, D is TRBD1 (6 bases). This CDR3 has 14 residues. V was cut by 1 base and J by 8 bases, with 15 bases left in between. Germline V gene data show CDR1 as SGHNT and CDR2 as YYREEE (reference sequence). The CDR3 DNA follows: TGTGCCAGCAGCTTGAACCCAGGGGTGAACGGCTACACCTTC. It is translated as CASSLNPGVNGYTF. Combining the CDR3 with reference TRBV5-4 and TRBJ1-2 gives the whole variable domain ETGVTQSPTHLIKTRGQQVTLRCSSQSGHNTVSWYQQALGQGPQFIFQYYREEENGRGNFPPRFSGLQFPNYSSELNVNALELDDSALYLCASSLNPGVNGYTFGSGTRLTVV.

The gene calls are TRBV7-9 and TRBJ1-4; D is perhaps TRBD1 (6 bases). Trimming took 5 bases from V and 5 from J, leaving 12 bases between them. The CDR3 has 14 amino acids. From germline, CDR1 is SEHNR and CDR2 FQNEAQ (reference sequence). The CDR3 is CASSLAGENEKLFF. The CDR3 DNA reads as TGTGCCAGCAGCCTCGCAGGGGAGAATGAAAAACTGTTTTTT.

This clonotype was observed a handful of times. The rearrangement links TRBV20-1 to TRBJ2-1; 12 bases map to TRBD2. V shed 5 bases and J 3 bases; nucleotides not matched to a gene: 5. The CDR3 consists of 15 residues. Germline CDR1 is DFQATT and CDR2 is SNEGSKA (reference sequence). The CDR3 here is CSAPLAGGRYNEQFF. The CDR3 nucleotides are TGCAGTGCTCCACTAGCGGGAGGTCGCTACAATGAGCAGTTCTTC.

This clonotype was recorded a few times. The genes are TRBV7-2 and TRBJ2-5; D ambiguous. V was pared by 3 bases and J by 5 bases, with 16 bases between. The germline gives CDR1 SGHTA, CDR2 FQGNSA. The CDR3 has 15 amino acids. The CDR3 loop reads CASSFRAGESETQYF. The CDR3 coding sequence is TGTGCCAGCAGCTTTAGGGCTGGCGAGTCGGAGACCCAGTACTTC.

This chain uses TRBV5-6 with TRBJ2-7; D call uncertain. CDR1 is SGHDT, CDR2 YYEEEE, per germline. This CDR3 comprises 15 residues. Trimming left V 0 bases short and J 3 bases short, with 13 bases between. CDR3 loop: CASSLVAQVLYEQYF. Written as DNA, the CDR3 is TGTGCCAGCAGCTTGGTGGCGCAGGTCCTCTACGAGCAGTACTTC.

The J gene is TRBJ2-7, the V gene TRBV5-1; D not resolved. The germline gives CDR1 SGHRS, CDR2 YFSETQ. The V gene lost 0 bases and the J gene lost 11 bases, with 18 bases spanning the gap. The CDR3 is 14 amino acids. The CDR3 reads CASSLDLITQTEYF. For the CDR3, the DNA is TGCGCCAGCAGCTTGGATCTCATTACTCAAACGGAGTACTTC.

This clonotype came up many times. The chain has TRBV5-1 and TRBJ2-7; 8 bases map to TRBD2. The CDR3 has 16 amino acids. V shed 0 bases, J shed 3 bases, and the junction held 8 bases outside the gene matches. Germline values: CDR1 SGHRS, CDR2 YFSETQ. The CDR3 spells CASSLGLATRSYEQYF. The CDR3 DNA reads as TGCGCCAGCAGCTTGGGACTAGCGACCCGGAGCTACGAGCAGTACTTC.

The chain carries TRBV28 and TRBJ1-3; a possible D gene is TRBD1 (6 bases). The CDR3 length is 16 residues. CDR1 is MDHEN and CDR2 is SYDVKM in the germline V gene. The V end lost 5 bases, the J end lost 6 bases, and 20 bases lay between the germline ends. This CDR3 reads CASSPPRAGAANTIYF. Here the CDR3 DNA reads TGTGCCAGCAGTCCTCCCCGGGCAGGGGCGGCAAACACCATATATTTT.

The rearrangement uses TRBV12-3 or TRBV12-4 and TRBJ2-5, with TRBD2 matching over 12 bases. The junction had 10 bases not matched to a gene; V was cut back by 4 bases and J by 4 bases. The CDR3 runs to 17 residues. CDR3 DNA: TGTGCCAGCAGTTCTAGTCATCTAGCGGGGGGGCGAGAGACCCAGTACTTC. It encodes CASSSSHLAGGRETQYF.

The rearrangement joins TRBV5-4 to TRBJ2-1; 12 bases are shared with TRBD2. Germline CDR1 is SGHNT and CDR2 is YYREEE (reference sequence). V dropped 4 bases and J dropped 5; count of bases not matched to a gene: 7. CDR3 length: 16 residues. CDR3 sequence reads: CASSTRTSGINNEQFF. In DNA, the CDR3 is TGTGCCAGCAGCACTCGGACTAGCGGGATTAACAATGAGCAGTTCTTC.

V usage is TRBV6-2 or TRBV6-3 and J usage is TRBJ2-1; 16 bases fit TRBD2. V was pared by 4 bases and J by 2 bases, with 17 bases of the junction left unmatched. Germline values: CDR1 MNHEY, CDR2 SVGEGT. The CDR3 consists of 22 residues. The CDR3 region is CASSFYPTGTSGRESPYNEQFF. The CDR3 bases are TGTGCCAGCAGTTTTTACCCCACCGGGACTAGCGGGAGGGAATCACCCTACAATGAGCAGTTCTTC.